This T cell receptor (beta chain) was captured by sequencing in a study of CD8 T cells in ankylosing spondylitis. A note on this clonotype: Its antigen is as yet unknown.

Study conclusions and caveats: A TCR beta motif made of 7 to 9 highly homologous variants seemed typical of ankylosing spondylitis blood.

Researchers built TCR beta libraries using quantitative 5'-RACE with molecular barcodes. TCRdb reprocessed the 5' RACE reads via MiXCR and lists one record per CDR3 protein. The sample lists some 840,000 distinct CDR3 sequences; 10% to 15% were seen once. The source material was blood, either unsorted or a sorted T cell fraction (not recorded which). This clonotype was sampled from a male donor with ankylosing spondylitis.

For the CDR3, the DNA is TGCAGTGCTAGGGGTCAGACCTCCTACAATGAGCAGTTCTTC. Residues: CSARGQTSYNEQFF. V and J are TRBV20-1 and TRBJ2-1; no clear D gene. The CDR3 has 14 residues. Germline loops: CDR1 DFQATT, CDR2 SNEGSKA (reference sequence). V gave up 3 bases and J gave up 0 bases, with 9 bases separating them.